The TCR beta chain described here comes from a study of multiple sclerosis patients with progressive multifocal leukoencephalopathy. Documented time point: before natalizumab initiation. The T0 samples predate the first natalizumab infusion. Produced via immunoSEQ multiplex PCR; TCRdb's table is partial and in-frame only. The sample yields fewer than 35,000 clones, approximately 89% seen once. There are 14 residues in the CDR3. Germline V gene lookup returns CDR1 LGHNA and CDR2 YSLEER. The V end was cut by 0 bases, the J end by 6 bases, with 12 bases between. This TCR was sampled from a human donor with multiple sclerosis. This sequence joins TRBV4-3 and TRBJ2-7; no definite D call. Sample: PBMCs. CDR3 bases: TGCGCCAGCAGCCAAGATCAGACCTACAGCGAGCAGTACTTC. It is translated as CASSQDQTYSEQYF.